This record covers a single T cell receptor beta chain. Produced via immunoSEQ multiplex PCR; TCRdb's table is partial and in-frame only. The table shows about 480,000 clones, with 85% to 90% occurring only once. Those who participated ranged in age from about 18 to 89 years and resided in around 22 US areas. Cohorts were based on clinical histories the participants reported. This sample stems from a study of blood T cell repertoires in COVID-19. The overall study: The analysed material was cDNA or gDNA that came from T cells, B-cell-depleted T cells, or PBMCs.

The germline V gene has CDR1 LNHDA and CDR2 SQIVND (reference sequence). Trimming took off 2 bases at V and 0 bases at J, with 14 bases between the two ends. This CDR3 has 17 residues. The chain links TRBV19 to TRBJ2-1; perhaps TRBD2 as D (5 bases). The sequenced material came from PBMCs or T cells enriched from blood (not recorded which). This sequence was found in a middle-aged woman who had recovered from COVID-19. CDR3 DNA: TGTGCCAGTAGTATACTTGGCAGCGGAAGCTCCTACAATGAGCAGTTCTTC. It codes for CASSILGSGSSYNEQFF.